This record looks at one T cell receptor (beta chain) sequence and its context. What it recognizes is unknown. The record originates from a study of T cell responses to AZD1222 COVID-19 vaccine. Overall study context: Researchers grouped second doses given at about 4 or about 12 weeks into one pool.

Whole-study findings and limits: In a largely white British group with more females than males, clonal diversity was possibly underestimated. Baseline serology detected seropositivity in only five or six AZD1222 recipients.

The table came from immunoSEQ multiplex PCR; TCRdb's copy has only in-frame clones and leaves some out. The table shows over 95,000 clones, with 75% to 90% occurring only once. The TCR was taken from an adult in good health. This sample comprised peripheral blood, obtained on day 0 of AZD1222 vaccination.

The CDR3 region is CSARRGANPTNEQFF. As DNA, the CDR3 is TGCAGCGCCCGGCGGGGGGCTAACCCCACAAATGAGCAGTTCTTC. The V call is TRBV29-1, the J call TRBJ2-1; 8 bases match TRBD2. CDR1 is SQVTM and CDR2 is ANQGSEA in the germline V gene. The CDR3 length is 15 residues. After removal of 7 bases from V and 7 bases from J, the junction contained 15 bases not matched to a gene.